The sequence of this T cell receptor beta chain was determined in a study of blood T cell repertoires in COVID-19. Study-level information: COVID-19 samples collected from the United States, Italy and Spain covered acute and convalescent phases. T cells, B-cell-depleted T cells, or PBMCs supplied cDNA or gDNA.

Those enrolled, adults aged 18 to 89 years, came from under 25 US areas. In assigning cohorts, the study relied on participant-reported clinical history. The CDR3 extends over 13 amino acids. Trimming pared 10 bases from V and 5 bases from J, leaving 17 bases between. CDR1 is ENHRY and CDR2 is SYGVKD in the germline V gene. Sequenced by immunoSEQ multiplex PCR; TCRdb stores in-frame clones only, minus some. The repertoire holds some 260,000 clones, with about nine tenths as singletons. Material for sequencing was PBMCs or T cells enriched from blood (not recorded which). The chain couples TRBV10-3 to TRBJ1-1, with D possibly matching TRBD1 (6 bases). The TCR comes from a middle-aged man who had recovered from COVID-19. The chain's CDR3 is CATGGHGETEAFF. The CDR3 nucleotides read TGTGCCACGGGGGGACACGGGGAGACTGAAGCTTTCTTT.